This T cell receptor (beta chain) was documented in a study of blood T cell repertoires in COVID-19 (dated by TCRdb to about 2020). Study-wide context: Samples covering the acute and convalescent phases of COVID-19 were provided by collaborators in the United States, Italy and Spain. The samples were drawn from two sources: the first 160 participants of the ongoing ImmuneRACE study, and 1,200 or so subjects contributed by 6 global collaborators. The prospective study material was composed of cDNA or gDNA derived from T cells, B-cell-depleted T cells, or PBMCs. The repertoires were released in a freely available public database meant as a resource for research on the immune response to SARS-CoV-2. Where available, HLA class I and class II types were taken from metadata supplied by the sample provider and were not determined by assay-based typing. The sample metadata nearly always contained a de-identified subject ID, COVID-19 status, age in years and sex. Subjects who had been exposed to COVID-19, were actively infected with it, or had recovered from it provided the deeply sampled blood TCRbeta repertoires that made up the dataset. General conclusions and limits of the study: How much clinical and demographic metadata was included differed by source and by participant, and the metadata was provided uncurated.

Participants in the prospective study were enrolled through a virtual design, were aged roughly 18 to 90 years, and lived in approximately 24 United States geographic areas. To assign participants to cohorts, the prospective study relied on clinical history that participants themselves reported in a screening survey and a study questionnaire. ImmuneRACE Cohort 3 recovered participants were defined by two consecutive negative NP/OP PCR tests, healthcare professional clearance, or symptom resolution. Mobile phlebotomists in the prospective study collected whole blood, serum and a nasopharyngeal or oropharyngeal swab from every participant. Prospective study participants could optionally give additional blood draws and questionnaires over a roughly two-month period. Blood samples from the prospective study were shipped frozen or at room temperature prior to DNA extraction. TCRbeta CDR3 regions were amplified from genomic DNA by means of the immunoSEQ Assay, a bias-controlled multiplex PCR. Per the original workflow: Within the assay, amplification of reference gene primers was used to estimate how many nucleated cells each sample contained. Sequence reads were collapsed and filtered to measure the absolute abundance of every unique TCRbeta CDR3 rearrangement. For each sample, productive Simpson clonality was calculated as the square root of Simpson's diversity index over productive rearrangements. TCRdb re-hosts the immuneACCESS table, in-frame sequences only. Its copies lack some clones; in the studies checked, an unresolved V gene accounts for under half of them, and the cause for the rest is not known. D and trimming come from the DNA, and the V and J calls and clone size come from that table. Counted in this sample were fewer than 350,000 clones; 75% to 90% of them appeared once. Of the sample, 2.2% is held by the ten largest clones.

Comments on this clone: This receptor's antigen is unknown. No much larger clone is present one base from it, and per-base qualities are unavailable.

The CDR3 spans 13 residues, from the cysteine through the phenylalanine. Only the CDR3 DNA is retained, 39 bases long and in frame from the first base. In the germline V gene (reference sequence), CDR1 corresponds to LNHDA and CDR2 to SQIVND. V gives up 4 bases and J gives up 4 bases, and the segment between their germline ends measures 10 bases. The sample consisted of PBMCs or T cells enriched from blood (not recorded which). The sequence links TRBV19 to TRBJ2-5; a weak D assignment points to TRBD2 (6 bases agree). This clonotype originated in a man between 25 and 39 years old who had recovered from COVID-19. The CDR3: CASSKDGGETQYF. DNA sequence: TGTGCCAGTAGTAAGGACGGGGGAGAGACCCAGTACTTC.